The present T cell receptor beta chain was sequenced within a study of T cells in tuberculosis. As for the study in general: A South African cohort included IGRA-negative adolescents, latently infected IGRA-positive adolescents and adults with active tuberculosis. Regarding the study as a whole: Samples were chosen by availability of cryopreserved specimens.

Comment on this clone: Its matching antigen is unknown.

There are 16 residues in the CDR3. Trimming removed 3 bases from V and 0 bases from J, with 16 bases in between. CDR1 and CDR2 from the germline V gene are SGDLS and YYNGEE. The method was immunoSEQ multiplex PCR; TCRdb's version includes in-frame clones alone and lacks a portion of them. This table has under 40,000 clones, roughly nine tenths appearing once. The source of this sequence is a donor aged 10 to 29 with latent tuberculosis or without tuberculosis infection. Sequencing was carried out using PBMCs. The rearrangement joins TRBV9 to TRBJ2-7; tentatively, D is TRBD2 (6 bases). The CDR3 region is CASSGGSGVPSYEQYF. The CDR3 DNA sequence: TGTGCCAGCAGCGGAGGATCGGGGGTCCCCTCCTACGAGCAGTACTTC.